This T cell receptor beta chain was obtained from a study of siplizumab effects on memory and regulatory T cells. Study conclusions and caveats: Alloreactive sequences that could be traced to unstimulated CD4+ memory cells showed a significant reduction under siplizumab. Naive T cells seemed more diverse than memory cells; they also seemed major alloresponse contributors.

Assay: immunoSEQ multiplex PCR; the TCRdb copy retains only in-frame clones and omits some. Among 40,000 to 45,000 clones listed, more than 80% were seen once. The V gene's germline CDR1 is SGHKS and CDR2 YYEKEE (reference sequence). CDR3 size: 15 residues. V lost 4 bases to trimming and J lost 2 bases; unmatched junction nucleotides: 7. Worth noting for this clone: Its antigen is currently unknown.

This chain links TRBV5-5 with TRBJ2-3, with TRBD2 matching 7 bases. Sequences were obtained from naive CD4+ T cells sorted from blood. The receptor was derived from a human donor in good health. The CDR3 loop is CASSNERGDTDTQYF. The DNA for the CDR3 is TGTGCCAGCAGCAATGAGCGGGGAGACACAGATACGCAGTATTTT. Full variable domain (missing parts from reference TRBV5-5 and TRBJ2-3): DAGVTQSPTHLIKTRGQQVTLRCSPISGHKSVSWYQQVLGQGPQFIFQYYEKEERGRGNFPDRFSARQFPNYSSELNVNALLLGDSALYLCASSNERGDTDTQYFGPGTRLTVL.